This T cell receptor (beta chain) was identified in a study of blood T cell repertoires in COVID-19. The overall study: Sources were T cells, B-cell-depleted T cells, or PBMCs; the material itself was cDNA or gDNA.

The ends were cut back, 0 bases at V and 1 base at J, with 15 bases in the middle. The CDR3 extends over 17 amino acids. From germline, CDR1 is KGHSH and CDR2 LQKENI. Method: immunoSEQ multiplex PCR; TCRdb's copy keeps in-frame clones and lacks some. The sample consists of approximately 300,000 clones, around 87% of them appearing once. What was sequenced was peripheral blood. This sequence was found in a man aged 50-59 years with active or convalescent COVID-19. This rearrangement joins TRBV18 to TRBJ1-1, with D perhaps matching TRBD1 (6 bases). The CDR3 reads CASSPPSQQGPNTEAFF. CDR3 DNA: TGTGCCAGCTCACCACCGTCGCAACAGGGCCCGAACACTGAAGCTTTCTTT.